This passage covers 5 T cell receptor beta chains from one sample sequenced in a study of T cells of healthy individuals. Via MiXCR, TCRdb re-called the 5' RACE reads, giving one row per CDR3 protein. The table shows around 53,000 distinct CDR3 sequences, with approximately 15% occurring only once. The source is a human donor in good health.

The rearrangement links TRBV10-3 to TRBJ2-3; D may be TRBD2 (7 bases). This CDR3 is built from 15 residues. Germline CDR1 and CDR2: ENHRY and SYGVKD. V shed 8 bases and J shed 6 bases, with 21 bases lying between them. The CDR3 reads CAIGGGGLNRDTQYF. The CDR3 DNA is TGTGCCATCGGGGGAGGGGGACTAAATAGGGATACGCAGTATTTT.

This chain joins TRBV11-2 and TRBJ1-4; no definite D call. The germline CDR1 and CDR2 sequences are SGHAT and FQNNGV. CDR3 length equals 15 residues. The V end lost 1 base, the J end lost 6 bases, and 12 bases lay between the germline ends. The CDR3 nucleotides are TGTGCCAGCAGCTTAGCGGAGACCGTTGATGAAAAACTGTTTTTT. It codes for CASSLAETVDEKLFF.

The table lists this clonotype with many counts. The genes are TRBV20-1 and TRBJ1-2; D might be TRBD1 (5 bases). Between the trimmed V and J ends, which lost 5 bases and 4 bases, there was a span of 17 bases. Germline CDR1 reads DFQATT; CDR2 reads SNEGSKA (reference sequence). The CDR3 consists of 14 residues. For the CDR3, the DNA is TGCAGTGCTTCGGGGGAGGGATCGGTCTATGGCTACACCTTC. Protein sequence: CSASGEGSVYGYTF.

In its sample, this clonotype was seen many times. V is TRBV25-1 and J is TRBJ1-2; D uncertain. Germline V gives CDR1 MGHDK, CDR2 SYGVNS. Trimming took 0 bases from V and 8 from J, leaving 13 bases between them. The CDR3 contains 14 residues. CDR3 region: CASSEYGVSRGYTF. CDR3 coding DNA: TGTGCCAGCAGTGAATACGGGGTTTCTCGAGGCTACACCTTC.

This clonotype was seen more than once but under ten times. The chain uses TRBV5-1 and TRBJ2-1; the D gene is possibly TRBD1 (6 bases). The CDR3 loop spans 13 amino acids. The ends were cut back, 0 bases at V and 6 bases at J, with 7 bases in the middle. Germline-derived CDR1 and CDR2 are SGHRS and YFSETQ. The CDR3 DNA follows: TGCGCCAGCAGCTTGGGACAGGCCAATGAGCAGTTCTTC. Protein product: CASSLGQANEQFF.